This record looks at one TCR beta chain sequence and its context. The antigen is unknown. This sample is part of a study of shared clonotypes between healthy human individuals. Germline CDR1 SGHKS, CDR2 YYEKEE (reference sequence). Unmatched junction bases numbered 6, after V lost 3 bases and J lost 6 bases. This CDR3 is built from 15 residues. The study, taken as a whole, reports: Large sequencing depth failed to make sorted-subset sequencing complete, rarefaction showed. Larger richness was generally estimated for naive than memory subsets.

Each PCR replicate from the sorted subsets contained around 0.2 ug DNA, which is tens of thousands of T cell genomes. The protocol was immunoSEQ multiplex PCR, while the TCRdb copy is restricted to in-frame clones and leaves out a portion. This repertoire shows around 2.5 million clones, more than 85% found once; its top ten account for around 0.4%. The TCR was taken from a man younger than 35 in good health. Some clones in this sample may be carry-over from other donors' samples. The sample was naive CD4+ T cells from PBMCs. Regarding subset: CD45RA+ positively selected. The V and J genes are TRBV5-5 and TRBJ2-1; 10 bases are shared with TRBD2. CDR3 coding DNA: TGTGCCAGCAGCTGGACCGGGACTAGCGTCAATGAGCAGTTCTTC. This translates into CASSWTGTSVNEQFF.